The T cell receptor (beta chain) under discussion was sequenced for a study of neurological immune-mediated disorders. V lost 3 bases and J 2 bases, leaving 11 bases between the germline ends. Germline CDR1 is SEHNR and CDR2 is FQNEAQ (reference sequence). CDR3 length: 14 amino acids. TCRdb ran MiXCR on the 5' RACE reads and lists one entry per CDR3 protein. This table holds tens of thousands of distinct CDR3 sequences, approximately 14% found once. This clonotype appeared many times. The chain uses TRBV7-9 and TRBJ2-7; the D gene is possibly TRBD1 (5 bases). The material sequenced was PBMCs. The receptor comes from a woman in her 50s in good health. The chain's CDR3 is CASSFDGAAYEQYF. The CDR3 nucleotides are TGTGCCAGCAGCTTTGATGGGGCCGCCTACGAGCAGTACTTC.